The next 8 T cell receptor beta chains were all read from a single sample in a study of CXCR4 blockade with PD-1 therapy in pancreatic cancer. The method was immunoSEQ multiplex PCR; TCRdb's version includes in-frame clones alone and lacks a portion of them. The data contain a few thousand clones, 48% of them singletons. Sequenced sample: tumor tissue. The source of these receptors is a human donor with pancreatic ductal adenocarcinoma.

The table lists this clone with a few counts. The chain carries TRBV19 and TRBJ2-5; no reliable D call. The CDR3 has 12 residues. V was shortened by 5 bases and J by 4 bases, with 8 bases between the two germline ends. Germline V gives CDR1 LNHDA, CDR2 SQIVND (reference sequence). Here the CDR3 DNA reads TGTGCCAGTAGTCCTTGGGGAGAGACCCAGTACTTC. It encodes CASSPWGETQYF.

This clone was seen only a few times. The rearrangement links TRBV10-1 to TRBJ2-3, with TRBD2 matching 9 bases. The CDR3 is 17 amino acids. Looked up from germline, CDR1 is WNHNN and CDR2 is SYGVQD (reference sequence). The junction had 11 bases not matched to a gene; V was cut back by 6 bases and J by 1 base. The CDR3 loop is CASRRGTSGYRTDTQYF. The CDR3 DNA reads TGCGCCAGCAGGAGGGGAACTAGCGGGTATCGCACAGATACGCAGTATTTT.

The rearrangement joins TRBV28 to TRBJ2-1; D not certain. The CDR3 covers 14 residues. The germline CDR1 and CDR2 sequences are MDHEN and SYDVKM. V was cut by 5 bases and J by 6 bases, with 14 bases left in between. CDR3 sequence: CASSPRWRPNEQFF. For the CDR3, the DNA is TGTGCCAGCAGTCCCCGGTGGCGCCCCAATGAGCAGTTCTTC.

The genes are TRBV30 and TRBJ2-3; D could derive from TRBD1 or TRBD2 (5 bases each). V lost 1 base and J 1 base, leaving 12 bases between the germline ends. Germline-derived CDR1 and CDR2 are GTSNPN and SVGIG (reference sequence). The CDR3 is 15 residues long. This CDR3 reads CAWSEGTSGTDTQYF. Written as DNA, the CDR3 is TGTGCCTGGAGTGAAGGGACCAGCGGCACAGATACGCAGTATTTT.

V and J are TRBV18 and TRBJ1-1; TRBD1 matches at 8 bases. This CDR3 is built from 17 residues. The V and J ends lost 0 bases and 1 base, in that order; junction bases with no gene match: 7. Germline CDR1 is KGHSH and CDR2 is LQKENI. As DNA, the CDR3 is TGTGCCAGCTCACCACCCCGGACAGGGACTCGGAACACTGAAGCTTTCTTT. Its translation: CASSPPRTGTRNTEAFF.

The chain is built from TRBV19 and TRBJ1-2; the D gene is possibly TRBD1 (6 bases). Per germline, CDR1 LNHDA and CDR2 SQIVND (reference sequence). The ends were cut back, 7 bases at V and 4 bases at J, with 10 bases in the middle. The CDR3 totals 12 residues. The CDR3 bases are TGTGCCAGTAAACGCAGGGGCTATGGCTACACCTTC. Residues: CASKRRGYGYTF. Drawing the rest from reference TRBV19 and TRBJ1-2, the complete variable domain is DGGITQSPKYLFRKEGQNVTLSCEQNLNHDAMYWYRQDPGQGLRLIYYSQIVNDFQKGDIAEGYSVSREKKESFPLTVTSAQKNPTAFYLCASKRRGYGYTFGSGTRLTVV.

The rearrangement joins TRBV5-1 to TRBJ1-1; 9 bases are a match to TRBD1. Germline-derived CDR1 and CDR2 are SGHRS and YFSETQ. This CDR3 is built from 14 residues. V was pared by 4 bases and J by 10 bases, with 11 bases of the junction left unmatched. The CDR3 reads CASSKGQGRERAFF. CDR3 DNA sequence: TGCGCCAGCAGCAAGGGACAGGGACGAGAGAGAGCTTTCTTT.

This clone occurred a few times. This chain links TRBV28 with TRBJ1-1; 7 bases align to TRBD1. The CDR3 contains 13 residues. The ends lost 3 bases at V and 3 bases at J; junction bases unmatched: 1. CDR1 and CDR2 (germline): MDHEN, SYDVKM. The CDR3 DNA reads TGTGCCAGCAGTTTGGGACAGCACACTGAAGCTTTCTTT. Residues: CASSLGQHTEAFF.